The source of this TCR beta chain is a study of shared clonotypes between healthy human individuals. Study conclusions and caveats: Large depth notwithstanding, sorted-subset sequencing proved incomplete by rarefaction. Clonotype sharing among donors, it was expected, would be affected by sequencing depth.

Germline V CDR1 and CDR2: MDHEN, SYDVKM. V was pared by 1 base and J by 3 bases, with 9 bases between. This CDR3 is built from 15 residues. The data were produced by immunoSEQ multiplex PCR, yet TCRdb's version contains in-frame clones alone and is incomplete. This table holds some 1,600,000 clones, 95% to 99% found once. Details on this clone: As yet, its antigen is unknown.

V gene TRBV28 combines with J gene TRBJ2-2, with a weak D call TRBD2 (5 bases). The sequencing input was naive CD4+ T cells sorted from blood. Subset here: CD45RA+ positively selected. This clonotype was sampled from a young man in good health. The CDR3 protein is CASSLSGIDTGELFF. CDR3 DNA sequence: TGTGCCAGCAGTTTATCCGGGATCGACACCGGGGAGCTGTTTTTT.